This passage covers 23 T cell receptor beta chains from one sample sequenced in a study of T-cell reconstitution after alpha-beta-depleted transplantation in children. For TCRbeta, the library was prepared with unique molecular identifiers. TCRdb re-called the PCR reads with MiXCR, one entry per CDR3 protein. The table lists around 200,000 distinct CDR3 sequences, about 6.4% of them singletons, with 3% in the top ten. Sample: PBMCs from the stem cell graft donor, taken from the stem cell graft. The receptors here all came from a human donor who donated a stem cell graft to a child with Wiskott-Aldrich syndrome.

This clonotype has at least ten counts. V is TRBV15 and J is TRBJ2-6; 7 bases map to TRBD1. The ends lost 4 bases at V and 0 bases at J; junction bases unmatched: 9. Germline V gene lookup returns CDR1 LNHNV and CDR2 YYDKDF (reference sequence). The CDR3 runs 18 residues. CDR3 bases: TGTGCCACCAGCATCGAGACAGGGTTCCGCTCTGGGGCCAACGTCCTGACTTTC. Amino acid sequence: CATSIETGFRSGANVLTF.

The rearrangement joins TRBV6-5 to TRBJ2-7, with D perhaps TRBD1 (6 bases). The CDR3 has 12 amino acids. CDR1 is MNHEY and CDR2 is SVGAGI in the germline V gene. Trimming left V 6 bases short and J 7 bases short, with 13 bases between. CDR3 region: CASSPGTPEQYF. In DNA, the CDR3 is TGTGCCAGCAGCCCCGGGACACCAGAGCAGTACTTC.

This clonotype was seen only a few times. The rearrangement links TRBV6-5 to TRBJ2-2, with D perhaps assigned TRBD1 or TRBD2 (5 bases each). Germline loops: CDR1 MNHEY, CDR2 SVGAGI. This CDR3 spans 15 amino acids. Trimming took off 5 bases at V and 7 bases at J, with 17 bases between the two ends. CDR3: CASSNTGTESGELFF. The CDR3 DNA is TGTGCCAGCAGTAATACCGGGACGGAGAGCGGGGAGCTGTTTTTT.

A few counts support this clonotype. The rearrangement uses TRBV5-1 and TRBJ2-1; D not certain. V lost 3 bases to trimming and J lost 0 bases, with 10 bases between them. The germline V gene encodes CDR1 SGHRS and CDR2 YFSETQ. The CDR3 contains 15 residues. CDR3 bases: TGCGCCAGCAGCTCGAAATCGGACTCCTACAATGAGCAGTTCTTC. Amino acid sequence: CASSSKSDSYNEQFF.

V usage is TRBV18 and J usage is TRBJ1-5; 8 bases are a match to TRBD1. Germline V CDR1 and CDR2: KGHSH, LQKENI. CDR3 length equals 15 residues. The V gene end was trimmed by 6 bases and the J gene end by 6 bases; junction bases not matched to a gene: 10. Written as DNA, the CDR3 is TGTGCCAGCTCGCCTACAGGGGGAATGGGTCAGCCCCAGCATTTT. Amino acids: CASSPTGGMGQPQHF.

In this sample, this clonotype turned up many times. The chain links TRBV30 to TRBJ2-1; D is perhaps TRBD1 or TRBD2 (5 bases each). V was cut by 2 bases and J by 6 bases, with 11 bases left in between. The germline V gene encodes CDR1 GTSNPN and CDR2 SVGIG (reference sequence). The CDR3 runs 13 residues. The CDR3 sequence: CAWSFRDGNEQFF. As DNA, the CDR3 is TGTGCCTGGAGTTTCAGGGACGGCAATGAGCAGTTCTTC.

This clonotype was picked up many times. The V and J genes are TRBV5-1 and TRBJ1-1; D perhaps matches TRBD1 (6 bases). Germline CDR1 SGHRS, CDR2 YFSETQ. The CDR3 length is 12 residues. Trimming stripped 0 bases from V and 10 bases from J, with 10 bases between. The CDR3 nucleotides read TGCGCCAGCAGCTTGGAGGGGGTTCGAGCTTTCTTT. Its translation: CASSLEGVRAFF.

Notes on this clonotype: A much bigger clone sits one base away, suggesting this may be a read error. V gene TRBV5-4 combines with J gene TRBJ1-1; no definite D call. CDR3 length equals 14 residues. V was pared by 0 bases and J by 6 bases, with 12 bases between. Looked up from germline, CDR1 is SGHNT and CDR2 is YYREEE (reference sequence). As DNA, the CDR3 is TGTGCCAGCAGCTTGGGGGGTATAGACGCTGAAGCTTTCTTT. Its protein is CASSLGGIDAEAFF.

This clonotype was counted many times. V and J are TRBV7-2 and TRBJ1-2, with D possibly TRBD1 on 6 matching bases. There are 15 residues in the CDR3. The ends were cut back, 1 base at V and 7 bases at J, with 16 bases in the middle. Germline lookup yields CDR1 SGHTA and CDR2 FQGNSA. The CDR3 DNA is TGTGCCAGCAGCTTAGACCTGGGGGGGGCGCGTGGCTACACCTTC. Its protein product is CASSLDLGGARGYTF.

This clonotype was found many times. This chain connects TRBV7-2 to TRBJ1-2; no firm D call. Trimming pared 5 bases from V and 3 bases from J, leaving 13 bases between. From germline, CDR1 is SGHTA and CDR2 FQGNSA. The CDR3 consists of 14 residues. As DNA, the CDR3 is TGTGCCAGCAGCATCAGACACCTTGACTATGGCTACACCTTC. Translated, it gives CASSIRHLDYGYTF. The complete variable domain, with remaining parts taken from reference TRBV7-2 and TRBJ1-2, reads GAGVSQSPSNKVTEKGKDVELRCDPISGHTALYWYRQSLGQGLEFLIYFQGNSAPDKSGLPSDRFSAERTGGSVSTLTIQRTQQEDSAVYLCASSIRHLDYGYTFGSGTRLTVV.

The sample holds many counts of this clonotype. This chain uses TRBV5-1 with TRBJ2-1, with D perhaps TRBD2 (6 bases). The CDR3 totals 13 residues. Trimming removed 6 bases from V and 7 bases from J, with 14 bases in between. Per the germline V gene, CDR1 is SGHRS and CDR2 is YFSETQ. CDR3 bases: TGCGCCAGCACGGGGGAGTTGAGAAATGAGCAGTTCTTC. This codes for CASTGELRNEQFF.

This clonotype was counted at least ten times. The DNA of the CDR3 is TGCGCCAGCAGCCTTAACACGGGGCTAAGCACTGAAGCTTTCTTT. Its translation is CASSLNTGLSTEAFF. The chain uses TRBV5-1 and TRBJ1-1, with D tentatively TRBD1 (5 bases). Trimming took off 4 bases at V and 4 bases at J, with 17 bases between the two ends. The CDR3 loop spans 15 amino acids. Germline CDR1 reads SGHRS; CDR2 reads YFSETQ.

This clonotype was observed many times. This chain uses TRBV6-5 with TRBJ2-2; D not resolved. The ends were cut back, 0 bases at V and 7 bases at J, with 9 bases in the middle. Germline V CDR1 and CDR2: MNHEY, SVGAGI. The CDR3 covers 14 residues. Here the CDR3 DNA reads TGTGCCAGCAGTTACTCGGGCCCCCTCGGGGAGCTGTTTTTT. Residues: CASSYSGPLGELFF.

In this sample, this clonotype turned up a few times. The V gene is TRBV18, the J gene TRBJ1-5; the match to TRBD1 covers 9 bases. The V and J ends lost 5 bases and 6 bases, in that order; junction bases with no gene match: 8. The CDR3 sequence is 15 residues long. Germline values: CDR1 KGHSH, CDR2 LQKENI. The CDR3 DNA is TGTGCCAGCTCAACAACCGGGACAGGGATTCAGCCCCAGCATTTT. Protein product: CASSTTGTGIQPQHF.

The chain is built from TRBV12-3 or TRBV12-4 and TRBJ2-5; the match to TRBD2 covers 12 bases. This CDR3 has 18 amino acids. V shed 7 bases and J 1 base; nucleotides not matched to a gene: 13. CDR3 region: CASKLELASGGGQETQYF. The CDR3 DNA is TGTGCCAGCAAACTTGAATTGGCTAGCGGGGGGGGCCAAGAGACCCAGTACTTC.

The V call is TRBV12-3 or TRBV12-4, the J call TRBJ2-2, with 8 bases aligning to TRBD2. V lost 5 bases, J lost 6 bases, and 8 bases stayed unmatched. The CDR3 spans 15 residues. As DNA, the CDR3 is TGTGCCAGCAGTCCGAGACTAGCGCGGGCCGGGGAGCTGTTTTTT. Its protein is CASSPRLARAGELFF.

In its sample, this clonotype was seen many times. The chain couples TRBV7-2 to TRBJ2-7; perhaps TRBD1 as D (5 bases). This CDR3 region has 17 residues. With 0 bases removed from V and 0 bases from J, the gap between germline ends came to 15 bases. Germline V gene data show CDR1 as SGHTA and CDR2 as FQGNSA. The CDR3 region is CASSLATGGGGSYEQYF. The CDR3 DNA follows: TGTGCCAGCAGCTTAGCAACAGGCGGCGGTGGCTCCTACGAGCAGTACTTC. Using reference TRBV7-2 and TRBJ2-7 for the parts outside the CDR3, the full variable domain is GAGVSQSPSNKVTEKGKDVELRCDPISGHTALYWYRQSLGQGLEFLIYFQGNSAPDKSGLPSDRFSAERTGGSVSTLTIQRTQQEDSAVYLCASSLATGGGGSYEQYFGPGTRLTVT.

This clonotype was detected ten times or more. This chain links TRBV5-1 with TRBJ2-1; D remains unclear. Germline CDR1 SGHRS, CDR2 YFSETQ. The CDR3 runs to 15 residues. V was pared by 2 bases and J by 0 bases, with 9 bases between. The CDR3 DNA sequence: TGCGCCAGCAGCTTAACCCCTTTCTCCTACAATGAGCAGTTCTTC. Translated, it gives CASSLTPFSYNEQFF.

This clonotype has more than one count but fewer than ten. V usage is TRBV30 and J usage is TRBJ2-1; D gene ambiguous. V lost 0 bases to trimming and J lost 8 bases, with 8 bases between them. This CDR3 is built from 12 residues. Germline V gene sequence: CDR1 GTSNPN, CDR2 SVGIG (reference sequence). Here the CDR3 reads CAWSVKSDEQFF. The CDR3, as DNA: TGTGCCTGGAGTGTAAAATCCGATGAGCAGTTCTTC. Variable domain in full (rest from reference TRBV30 and TRBJ2-1): SQTIHQWPATLVQPVGSPLSLECTVEGTSNPNLYWYRQAAGRGLQLLFYSVGIGQISSEVPQNLSASRPQDRQFILSSKKLLLSDSGFYLCAWSVKSDEQFFGPGTRLTVL.

This clonotype showed up many times. This chain uses TRBV7-8 with TRBJ2-3; 9 bases align to TRBD2. Germline CDR1 and CDR2: SGHVS and FQNEAQ. V gave up 6 bases and J gave up 2 bases; unmatched junction bases: 6. The CDR3 has 15 amino acids. CDR3 residues: CASSPSGTNTDTQYF. The CDR3 DNA is TGTGCCAGCAGTCCTAGCGGGACTAACACAGATACGCAGTATTTT.

This clonotype was counted ten times or more. The chain employs TRBV6-1 and TRBJ2-2; D might be TRBD1 (6 bases). The V gene lost 6 bases and the J gene lost 6 bases, with 26 bases spanning the gap. Germline CDR1 MNHNS, CDR2 SASEGT. The CDR3 is 18 amino acids. The CDR3 here is CASRIQSQGRLRSGELFF. The CDR3, as DNA: TGTGCCAGCAGGATCCAATCTCAGGGGCGCCTTAGGTCCGGGGAGCTGTTTTTT.

At least ten counts were recorded for this clonotype. The CDR3, as DNA: TGTGCCAGCCGTCACGGGTACGACACCGGGGAGCTGTTTTTT. This translates into CASRHGYDTGELFF. This chain links TRBV11-2 with TRBJ2-2; D not certain. V was shortened by 8 bases and J by 3 bases, with 13 bases between the two germline ends. The CDR3 spans 14 residues. Germline assignment: CDR1 SGHAT and CDR2 FQNNGV.

DNA for the CDR3: TGCAGCGTTGACCAGACTGAAGCTTTCTTT. Protein product: CSVDQTEAFF. The chain links TRBV29-1 to TRBJ1-1; no reliable D call. The germline V gene encodes CDR1 SQVTM and CDR2 ANQGSEA. This CDR3 has 10 amino acids. V lost 3 bases and J lost 5, with 4 bases in between.